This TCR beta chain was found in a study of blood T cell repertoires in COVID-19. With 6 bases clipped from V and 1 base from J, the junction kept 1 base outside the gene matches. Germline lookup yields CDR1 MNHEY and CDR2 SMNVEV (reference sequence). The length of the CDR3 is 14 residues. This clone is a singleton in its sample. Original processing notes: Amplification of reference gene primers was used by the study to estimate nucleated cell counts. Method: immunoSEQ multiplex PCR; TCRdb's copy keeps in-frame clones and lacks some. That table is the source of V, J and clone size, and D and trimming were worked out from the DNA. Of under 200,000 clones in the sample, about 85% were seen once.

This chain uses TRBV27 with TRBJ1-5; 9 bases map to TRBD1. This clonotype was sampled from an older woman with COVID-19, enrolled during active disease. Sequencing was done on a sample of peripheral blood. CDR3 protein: CASRGTGSNQPQHF. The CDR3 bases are TGTGCCAGCAGGGGGACAGGGAGCAATCAGCCCCAGCATTTT.